The entry below describes one T cell receptor (beta chain). The junction had 7 bases not matched to a gene; V was cut back by 10 bases and J by 7 bases. Germline lookup yields CDR1 ENHRY and CDR2 SYGVKD. This CDR3 region has 14 residues. Clones were sequenced by immunoSEQ multiplex PCR, and TCRdb holds only the in-frame ones, with some missing. Seen here are 45,000 to 50,000 clones, about 90% observed once, and the top ten hold around 0.35%. This specimen comes from a study of T cell changes during pregnancy in multiple sclerosis. This clonotype was sampled from a female donor in good health, enrolled as a control in a pregnancy study. J is TRBJ1-6 and V is TRBV10-3; 10 nucleotides line up with TRBD1. Here the sequenced sample was CD4+ T cells from peripheral blood mononuclear cells, taken in the second trimester of pregnancy. CDR3 coding DNA: TGTGCCACCCAACGGGACAGGGGCAATTCACCCCTCCACTTT. Translating it yields CATQRDRGNSPLHF.